This record looks at one TCR beta chain sequence and its context. This entry belongs to a study of blood T cell repertoires in COVID-19. In the study overall: Material from acute and convalescent COVID-19 was sourced from the United States, Italy and Spain. In each case, the material was cDNA or gDNA derived from T cells, B-cell-depleted T cells, or PBMCs.

The CDR3 has 15 residues. Between the trimmed V and J ends, which lost 1 base and 1 base, there was a span of 11 bases. The germline gives CDR1 SGHTA, CDR2 FQGNSA. In the authors' workflow: Reference gene primer amplification yielded estimated nucleated cell counts. Sequencing used immunoSEQ multiplex PCR; TCRdb keeps in-frame clones, though not all of them. The D gene and trimming were derived from the DNA, and the V and J assignments and clone size from that table. This sample has 100,000 or so clones, with around four fifths found just once. This receptor was obtained from a woman between 65 and 79 years old with active or convalescent COVID-19. Specimen: peripheral blood. This rearrangement joins TRBV7-2 to TRBJ2-7, with a weak D call TRBD1 (5 bases). The CDR3 here is CASSLDWAGSYEQYF. The CDR3 coding sequence is TGTGCCAGCAGCTTAGATTGGGCAGGGTCCTACGAGCAGTACTTC. The full variable domain, in which reference TRBV7-2 and TRBJ2-7 provide the parts outside the CDR3, is GAGVSQSPSNKVTEKGKDVELRCDPISGHTALYWYRQSLGQGLEFLIYFQGNSAPDKSGLPSDRFSAERTGGSVSTLTIQRTQQEDSAVYLCASSLDWAGSYEQYFGPGTRLTVT.